Listed below are T cell receptor beta chains from one sample, sequenced in a study of T cells in Graves' hyperthyroidism and ophthalmopathy. Using its own MiXCR run on the multiplex PCR reads, TCRdb lists one record per CDR3 protein. The sample shows approximately 740,000 distinct CDR3 sequences, 11% to 15% of them seen only once. The specimen sequenced was blood. These receptors all stem from a woman between 18 and 29 years old with Graves' hyperthyroidism. Both conserved end residues are part of each CDR3. A D gene is named only where the DNA matches it firmly. Not all rows give a size; the values are once, few, many and, for expanded clones, a class.

j_gene | abundance | len | v_gene | d_gene | CDR3nt | CDR3aa
TRBJ1-2 | few | 14 | TRBV5-4 | . | TGTGCCAGCAGCCCTCGCCGGGGGAACTATGGCTACACCTTC | CASSPRRGNYGYTF
TRBJ2-5 | few | 16 | TRBV12-3/TRBV12-4 | . | TGTGCCAGCAGTTTAATCGGCAGTGTAAGCCAAGAGACCCAGTACTTC | CASSLIGSVSQETQYF
TRBJ1-1 | . | 15 | TRBV4-1 | . | TGCGCCAGCAGCCAAGACCCATCCGGGGACTATGAAGCTTTCTTT | CASSQDPSGDYEAFF
TRBJ2-5 | few | 13 | TRBV7-9 | TRBD2 | TGTGCCAGTCGAGCGGGGCCACAAGAGACCCAGTACTTC | CASRAGPQETQYF
TRBJ2-7 | many | 15 | TRBV12-3/TRBV12-4 | TRBD2 | TGTGCCAGCAGTTTATCGGGGGGGCGACCCACCGAGCAGTACTTC | CASSLSGGRPTEQYF
TRBJ1-1 | . | 18 | TRBV13 | TRBD1 | TGTGCCAGCAGCCCCCGGACAGGGGGCAATTTGCGATGGACTGAAGCTTTCTTT | CASSPRTGGNLRWTEAFF
TRBJ2-7 | few | 12 | TRBV29-1 | . | TGCAGCGTAACTCCCCAGGGGCTGGAGCAGTACTTC | CSVTPQGLEQYF
TRBJ2-2 | many | 12 | TRBV3-1 | . | TGTGCCAGCAGGCAGGGTGCCGGGGAGCTGTTTTTT | CASRQGAGELFF
TRBJ1-2 | . | 19 | TRBV9 | . | TGTGCCAGCAGCGTAGACCCTCGCCGGGACGGAAAACAGCAGATTGGCTACACCTTC | CASSVDPRRDGKQQIGYTF
TRBJ2-6 | . | 16 | TRBV19 | . | TGTGCCAGTAGTATCCCGAGGGGATCTGGGGCCAACGTCCTGACTTTC | CASSIPRGSGANVLTF
TRBJ2-1 | many | 15 | TRBV18 | TRBD2 | TGTGCCAGCTCACCATCGGGGGGTACCCGCAATGAGCAGTTCTTC | CASSPSGGTRNEQFF
TRBJ1-2 | many | 13 | TRBV20-1 | . | TGCAGTGCTAGTCAGGCAGGGGTGGGTGGCTACACCTTC | CSASQAGVGGYTF
TRBJ2-1 | many | 19 | TRBV20-1 | TRBD2 | TGCAGTGCTAGAGATTTTGGGACTAGCGGGGCTAGCTCCTACAATGAGCAGTTCTTC | CSARDFGTSGASSYNEQFF
TRBJ1-2 | . | 13 | TRBV24-1 | . | TGTGCCACCAGTGAGCGCGGGACGGATGGCTACACCTTC | CATSERGTDGYTF
TRBJ2-7 | few | 14 | TRBV7-9 | . | TGTGCCAGCAGCTTAACGTCCAGATCCTACGAGCAGTACTTC | CASSLTSRSYEQYF
TRBJ1-2 | few | 14 | TRBV5-1 | . | TGCGCCAGCAGCTTGCTGGGGGTCCAATATGGCTACACCTTC | CASSLLGVQYGYTF
TRBJ2-7 | . | 14 | TRBV7-9 | . | TGTGCCAGCAGCTTGAGCGGCGGGGTAGCCGAGCAGTACTTC | CASSLSGGVAEQYF
TRBJ2-1 | few | 12 | TRBV9 | . | TGTGCCAGCAGCGCTGCCGGGACGGAGCAGTTCTTC | CASSAAGTEQFF
TRBJ1-1 | many | 14 | TRBV30 | . | TGTGCCTGGAGTGTCCCCCCGAGGGGCACTGAAGCTTTCTTT | CAWSVPPRGTEAFF
TRBJ2-7 | . | 14 | TRBV19 | . | TGTGCCAGTAGTATCGCTGGACTTCACTACGAGCAGTACTTC | CASSIAGLHYEQYF
TRBJ2-7 | many | 17 | TRBV3-1 | . | TGTGCCAGCAGCTATACTTCCGGGATAACCATTAAATCCGAGCAGTACTTC | CASSYTSGITIKSEQYF
TRBJ2-5 | many | 14 | TRBV30 | TRBD2 | TGTGCCTGGCTGTCTAGCGGGGTCCAAGAGACCCAGTACTTC | CAWLSSGVQETQYF
TRBJ1-2 | few | 13 | TRBV20-1 | TRBD1 | TGCAGTGCTAGAGTTTACAGGGGGTATGGCTACACCTTC | CSARVYRGYGYTF
TRBJ1-5 | . | 12 | TRBV15 | . | TGTGCCACCAGCCAAGCGTCTGGGCCCCAGCATTTT | CATSQASGPQHF
TRBJ2-1 | many | 15 | TRBV6-1 | TRBD2 | TGTGCCAGCACGTCGGCGGGAGTCCGTGACAATGAGCAGTTCTTC | CASTSAGVRDNEQFF
TRBJ1-2 | few | 14 | TRBV27 | . | TGTGCCAGCAGTTATATGAAGGGATCAGGAGGCTACACCTTC | CASSYMKGSGGYTF
TRBJ2-1 | many | 15 | TRBV3-1 | . | TGTGCCAGCAGCCTCGGACTGGAAATGGGCAATGAGCAGTTCTTC | CASSLGLEMGNEQFF
TRBJ2-1 | few | 15 | TRBV4-1 | . | TGCGCCAGCAGCCAAGATAGATCCCGCGGCAATGAGCAGTTCTTC | CASSQDRSRGNEQFF
TRBJ2-2 | . | 18 | TRBV3-1 | TRBD2 | TGTGCCAGCAGCCAAAGCCCGGGGAGCGGGAGTAGAACCGGGGAGCTGTTTTTT | CASSQSPGSGSRTGELFF
TRBJ2-2 | . | 15 | TRBV12-3/TRBV12-4 | . | TGTGCCAGCAGTATACTAGTATTAAACACCGGGGAGCTGTTTTTT | CASSILVLNTGELFF
TRBJ2-3 | few | 16 | TRBV7-2 | . | TGTGCCAGCAGCTTAGCTTGGCCGGAGGGGGTAGATACGCAGTATTTT | CASSLAWPEGVDTQYF
TRBJ1-1 | . | 13 | TRBV29-1 | . | TGCAGCGTTGCCCCGGGGGCTGTGACTGAAGCTTTCTTT | CSVAPGAVTEAFF
TRBJ2-7 | many | 13 | TRBV7-3 | . | TGTGCCAGCAGCTTAACACACCCCAACGAGCAGTACTTC | CASSLTHPNEQYF
TRBJ1-1 | . | 20 | TRBV19 | . | TGTGCGAGTACGGTTCCCTTCGGGGAGAGGCTGATGGGGGTAAACACTGAAGCTTTCTTT | CASTVPFGERLMGVNTEAFF
TRBJ2-7 | . | 15 | TRBV14 | TRBD2 | TGTGCCAGCAGGTCCTCCGCGGGAGTCTCCTACGAGCAGTACTTC | CASRSSAGVSYEQYF
TRBJ2-5 | many | 15 | TRBV12-3/TRBV12-4 | . | TGTGCCAGCAGTTTTGTTTTTGGGGTCCAAGAGACCCAGTACTTC | CASSFVFGVQETQYF
TRBJ2-5 | few | 15 | TRBV19 | . | TGTGCCAGTAGAAGGGTTTGGGCCTCACGGGAGACCCAGTACTTC | CASRRVWASRETQYF